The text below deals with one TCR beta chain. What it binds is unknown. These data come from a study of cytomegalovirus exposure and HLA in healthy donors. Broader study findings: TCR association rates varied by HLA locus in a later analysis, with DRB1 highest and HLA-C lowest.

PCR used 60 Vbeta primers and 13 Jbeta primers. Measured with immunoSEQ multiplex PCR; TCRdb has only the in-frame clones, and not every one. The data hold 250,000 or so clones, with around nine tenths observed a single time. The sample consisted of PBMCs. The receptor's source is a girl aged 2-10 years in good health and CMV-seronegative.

The CDR3 coding sequence is TGTGCCAGCAGCCGGGACATTGGCACTGAAGCTTTCTTT. Amino acids: CASSRDIGTEAFF. The rearrangement links TRBV7-8 to TRBJ1-1; tentative D call: TRBD1 (6 bases). V shed 5 bases and J shed 4 bases, with 11 bases lying between them. The germline V gene has CDR1 SGHVS and CDR2 FQNEAQ. The CDR3 runs to 13 residues.